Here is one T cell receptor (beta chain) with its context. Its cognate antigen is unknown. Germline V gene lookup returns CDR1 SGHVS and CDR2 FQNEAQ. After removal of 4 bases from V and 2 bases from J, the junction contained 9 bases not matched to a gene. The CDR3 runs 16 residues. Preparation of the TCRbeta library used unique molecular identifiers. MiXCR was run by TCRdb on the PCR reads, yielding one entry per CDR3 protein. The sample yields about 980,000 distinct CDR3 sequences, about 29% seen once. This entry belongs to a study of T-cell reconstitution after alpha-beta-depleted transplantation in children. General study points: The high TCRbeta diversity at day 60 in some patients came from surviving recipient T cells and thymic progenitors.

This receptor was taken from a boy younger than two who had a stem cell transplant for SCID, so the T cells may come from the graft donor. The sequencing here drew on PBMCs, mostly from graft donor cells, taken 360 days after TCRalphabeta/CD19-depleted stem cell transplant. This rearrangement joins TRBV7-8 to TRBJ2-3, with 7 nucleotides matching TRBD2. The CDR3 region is CASSSAPRGVTDTQYF. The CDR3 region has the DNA TGTGCCAGCAGCTCAGCCCCCCGGGGGGTCACAGATACGCAGTATTTT. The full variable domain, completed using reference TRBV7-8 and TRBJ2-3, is GAGVSQSPRYKVAKRGQDVALRCDPISGHVSLFWYQQALGQGPEFLTYFQNEAQLDKSGLPSDRFFAERPEGSVSTLKIQRTQQEDSAVYLCASSSAPRGVTDTQYFGPGTRLTVL.